This T cell receptor (beta chain) emerged from a study of early T cells in non-severe SARS-CoV-2 infection. Whole-study results and caveats: Reliance on VDJdb matching favored anti-spike CD8 responses; private and CD4 specificities were missed.

Researchers attached unique molecular identifiers to individual cDNA molecules. TCRdb passed the 5' RACE reads through MiXCR, listing each CDR3 protein once. There are 70,000 to 95,000 distinct CDR3 sequences in the sample; roughly 15% occur only once, and just under 0.6% lies in the top ten. Trimming cost V 5 bases and J 6 bases; bases outside gene matches: 3. This CDR3 comprises 12 residues. The table lists this clonotype with a count of one. The antigen is unknown. This sequence joins TRBV12-3 or TRBV12-4 and TRBJ1-1; TRBD1 matches 7 bases. This TCR derives from an adult who was a healthcare worker with PCR-confirmed SARS-CoV-2 infection or an uninfected control (not recorded which). The sample comprised whole blood. CDR3 nucleotides: TGTGCCAGCAGTCCCGGGACAGCTGAAGCTTTCTTT. The encoded protein is CASSPGTAEAFF.